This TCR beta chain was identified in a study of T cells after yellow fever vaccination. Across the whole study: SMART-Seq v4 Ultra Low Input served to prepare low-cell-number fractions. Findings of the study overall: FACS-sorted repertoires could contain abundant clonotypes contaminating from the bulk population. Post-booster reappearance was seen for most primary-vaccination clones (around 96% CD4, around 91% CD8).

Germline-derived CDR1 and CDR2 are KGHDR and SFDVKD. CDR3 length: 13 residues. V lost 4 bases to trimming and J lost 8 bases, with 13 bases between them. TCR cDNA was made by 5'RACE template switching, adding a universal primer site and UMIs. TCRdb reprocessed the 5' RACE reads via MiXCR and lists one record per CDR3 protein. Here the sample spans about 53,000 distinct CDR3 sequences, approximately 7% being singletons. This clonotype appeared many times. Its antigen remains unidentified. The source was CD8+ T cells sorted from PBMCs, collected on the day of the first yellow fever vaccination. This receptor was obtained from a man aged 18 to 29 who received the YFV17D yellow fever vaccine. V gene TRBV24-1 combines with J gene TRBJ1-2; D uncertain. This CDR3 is CATSDPGQAGYTF. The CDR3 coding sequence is TGTGCCACCAGTGACCCCGGCCAGGCGGGCTACACCTTC.